These 30 T cell receptor beta chains came from one sample sequenced in a study of PD-1 and CTLA-4 blockade in melanoma. Data came from immunoSEQ multiplex PCR; TCRdb stores just in-frame clones and leaves some out. The data contain 10,000 or so clones, 80% to 90% of them singletons. The input for sequencing was CD8+ T cells from peripheral blood, taken from a patient given anti-PD-1 treatment. Every receptor here comes from a human donor with melanoma.

The chain joins TRBV7-9 to TRBJ2-5; the match to TRBD2 covers 7 bases. This CDR3 is 16 amino acids long. From germline, CDR1 is SEHNR and CDR2 FQNEAQ (reference sequence). The junction had 12 bases not matched to a gene; V was cut back by 4 bases and J by 4 bases. The CDR3 region has the DNA TGTGCCAGCAGCTCAGCGGCGGGAGAAGTCCCAGAGACCCAGTACTTC. Residues: CASSSAAGEVPETQYF.

The chain joins TRBV7-9 to TRBJ1-6; D is unclear. Between the trimmed V and J ends, which lost 2 bases and 4 bases, there was a span of 9 bases. Per germline, CDR1 SEHNR and CDR2 FQNEAQ (reference sequence). CDR3 length equals 15 residues. The CDR3 here is CASSLTTQYNSPLHF. The CDR3 DNA reads as TGTGCCAGCAGCTTAACGACCCAATATAATTCACCCCTCCACTTT.

The chain joins TRBV5-6 to TRBJ1-1; no firm D call. Germline loops: CDR1 SGHDT, CDR2 YYEEEE. The germline V and J ends were trimmed by 5 bases and 1 base, with 15 bases remaining between them. This CDR3 has 15 amino acids. The DNA of the CDR3 is TGTGCCAGCAGTTTGTTGGGTCTGGGGAACACTGAAGCTTTCTTT. It codes for CASSLLGLGNTEAFF.

This clone was observed once. The rearrangement joins TRBV7-2 to TRBJ2-1; 9 bases match TRBD2. The CDR3 length is 14 residues. CDR1 SGHTA and CDR2 FQGNSA come from the germline V gene. The trim removed 4 bases at V and 2 bases at J, leaving 0 bases unmatched. CDR3 in DNA: TGTGCCAGCAGCTCTAGCGGGACCTACAATGAGCAGTTCTTC. Encoded protein: CASSSSGTYNEQFF.

The chain couples TRBV13 to TRBJ1-3, with a weak D call TRBD1 (6 bases). Germline V lookup: CDR1 PRHDT, CDR2 FYEKMQ (reference sequence). The V and J ends lost 5 bases and 6 bases respectively, with 14 bases between them. The CDR3 is 14 amino acids. DNA for the CDR3: TGTGCCAGCAGCCCTTCAGGGGCGGAAAACACCATATATTTT. Its translation is CASSPSGAENTIYF.

This clone was observed a handful of times. The chain links TRBV4-3 to TRBJ2-7; 8 positions match TRBD1. CDR1 is LGHNA, CDR2 YSLEER, per germline. V was clipped by 5 bases and J by 4 bases; unmatched bases: 7. The CDR3 runs to 14 residues. The CDR3 DNA follows: TGCGCCAGCAGCGAAGGACAGGGAAGGTACGAGCAGTACTTC. Residues: CASSEGQGRYEQYF.

J is TRBJ2-5 and V is TRBV7-9; 9 positions agree with TRBD1. From germline, CDR1 is SEHNR and CDR2 FQNEAQ (reference sequence). The V and J ends lost 5 bases and 2 bases, in that order; junction bases with no gene match: 6. The CDR3 covers 15 residues. CDR3 residues: CASSVPGQGQETQYF. CDR3 nucleotide sequence: TGTGCCAGCAGCGTCCCGGGACAGGGACAAGAGACCCAGTACTTC.

J is TRBJ1-2 and V is TRBV2; no definite D call. V lost 5 bases and J 5 bases, leaving 9 bases between the germline ends. The CDR3 runs to 12 residues. Germline V gives CDR1 SNHLY, CDR2 FYNNEI. DNA for the CDR3: TGTGCCAGCAGTCTGGAGTCTTATGGCTACACCTTC. Its protein is CASSLESYGYTF.

This clone has only a few counts. The rearrangement uses TRBV13 and TRBJ2-7; no definite D call. Germline V gives CDR1 PRHDT, CDR2 FYEKMQ (reference sequence). CDR3 length: 12 amino acids. Trimming shortened V by 5 bases and J by 6 bases, and 11 bases separated the two germline ends. In DNA form, the CDR3 reads TGTGCCAGCAGCCCGTCTCGAGGCGAGCAGTACTTC. Encoded protein: CASSPSRGEQYF.

The chain uses TRBV29-1 and TRBJ1-1, with TRBD1 matching over 8 bases. Trimming removed 4 bases from V and 1 base from J; junction bases left unmatched: 2. Germline V gives CDR1 SQVTM, CDR2 ANQGSEA. The CDR3 is 13 amino acids. The CDR3 is CSVVQGANTEAFF. The CDR3 nucleotides read TGCAGCGTTGTTCAGGGGGCGAACACTGAAGCTTTCTTT. Full variable domain (rest looked up from reference TRBV29-1 and TRBJ1-1): SAVISQKPSRDICQRGTSLTIQCQVDSQVTMMFWYRQQPGQSLTLIATANQGSEATYESGFVIDKFPISRPNLTFSTLTVSNMSPEDSSIYLCSVVQGANTEAFFGQGTRLTVV.

This clone appeared a single time. The gene calls are TRBV4-1 and TRBJ2-1; TRBD2 agrees at 9 bases. V was pared by 0 bases and J by 9 bases, with 6 bases of the junction left unmatched. The length of the CDR3 is 15 residues. The germline gives CDR1 MGHRA, CDR2 YSYEKL. This chain's CDR3 is CASSQEGTSTGEQFF. DNA of the CDR3: TGCGCCAGCAGCCAAGAGGGGACTAGCACAGGTGAGCAGTTCTTC.

The CDR3 here is CASSLGAYEGAQYGYTF. In DNA, the CDR3 is TGTGCCAGCAGCTTAGGGGCTTATGAGGGGGCACAATATGGCTACACCTTC. The chain combines TRBV7-8 with TRBJ1-2, with 7 bases identical to TRBD1. The CDR3 has 17 residues. The J segment lost 5 bases and the V segment lost 1 base, leaving 13 bases of the junction unmatched. Germline lookup yields CDR1 SGHVS and CDR2 FQNEAQ.

This chain's CDR3 is CASNSRTGNEQYF. CDR3 bases: TGTGCCAGTAACTCCAGGACAGGCAACGAGCAGTACTTC. The rearrangement joins TRBV19 to TRBJ2-7, with TRBD1 identical over 7 bases. Trimming took 7 bases from V and 5 from J; bases not matched to a gene: 8. This CDR3 has 13 amino acids. Looked up from germline, CDR1 is LNHDA and CDR2 is SQIVND (reference sequence).

The V gene is TRBV24-1, the J gene TRBJ2-5; possibly TRBD2 for D (6 bases). V was pared by 6 bases and J by 2 bases, with 12 bases between. CDR1 is KGHDR, CDR2 SFDVKD, per germline. The CDR3 is 14 amino acids. The CDR3 coding sequence is TGTGCCACCAGTTCCTCGGAGGGGCAAGAGACCCAGTACTTC. This sequence encodes CATSSSEGQETQYF.

The rearrangement joins TRBV5-5 to TRBJ1-1; D uncertain. Trimming shortened V by 2 bases and J by 1 base, and 6 bases separated the two germline ends. Germline lookup yields CDR1 SGHKS and CDR2 YYEKEE (reference sequence). There are 13 residues in the CDR3. As DNA, the CDR3 is TGTGCCAGCAGCTTTAGGTGGAACACTGAAGCTTTCTTT. It specifies CASSFRWNTEAFF.

This sequence joins TRBV7-2 and TRBJ2-1; 9 nucleotides agree with TRBD2. This CDR3 is built from 16 residues. The V gene's germline CDR1 is SGHTA and CDR2 FQGNSA. V shed 2 bases and J 5 bases; nucleotides not matched to a gene: 7. The CDR3 spells CASSLTPSGGNNEQFF. CDR3 nucleotides: TGTGCCAGCAGCTTAACGCCCAGCGGGGGGAACAATGAGCAGTTCTTC.

The chain links TRBV19 to TRBJ2-1, with a tentative D call TRBD2 (7 bases). Per germline, CDR1 LNHDA and CDR2 SQIVND (reference sequence). V was pared by 0 bases and J by 3 bases, with 15 bases between. The CDR3 loop spans 17 amino acids. The chain's CDR3 is CASSIDQWGGFYNEQFF. CDR3 bases: TGTGCCAGTAGTATAGATCAGTGGGGGGGCTTCTACAATGAGCAGTTCTTC.

This clone has only a few counts. The CDR3 reads CASSFDGGSPLHF. The CDR3 DNA reads as TGTGCCAGCAGTTTCGATGGGGGCTCCCCCCTCCACTTT. The rearrangement links TRBV28 to TRBJ1-6, with D maybe TRBD1 (6 bases). The CDR3 consists of 13 residues. Germline-derived CDR1 and CDR2 are MDHEN and SYDVKM. V shed 3 bases and J shed 13 bases, with 13 bases lying between them.

The V call is TRBV6-5, the J call TRBJ2-1; TRBD2 matches 14 bases. CDR1 is MNHEY and CDR2 is SVGAGI in the germline V gene. Trimming cost V 7 bases and J 14 bases; bases outside gene matches: 10. There are 14 residues in the CDR3. The chain's CDR3 is CASTPGLAGEWEFF. The CDR3 bases are TGTGCCAGCACCCCGGGACTAGCGGGAGAGTGGGAGTTCTTC.

The V call is TRBV29-1, the J call TRBJ2-7, with D possibly being TRBD1 (6 bases). The germline CDR1 and CDR2 sequences are SQVTM and ANQGSEA. V was shortened by 4 bases and J by 3 bases, with 13 bases between the two germline ends. This CDR3 has 13 amino acids. The CDR3 loop reads CSVVSGESYEQYF. The CDR3 DNA follows: TGCAGCGTTGTGTCAGGGGAAAGCTACGAGCAGTACTTC.

V gene TRBV4-1 combines with J gene TRBJ1-5, with TRBD1 matching 9 bases. CDR1 and CDR2 (germline): MGHRA, YSYEKL. Trimming at V came to 2 bases and at J to 4 bases, leaving 6 bases not matched to a gene. CDR3 size: 16 residues. In DNA, the CDR3 is TGCGCCAGCAGCCAAACCCCAGGGACAGGGAATCAGCCCCAGCATTTT. It encodes CASSQTPGTGNQPQHF.

V is TRBV6-5 and J is TRBJ2-5, with D perhaps being TRBD1 or TRBD2 (5 bases each). CDR3 length: 14 amino acids. Between the trimmed V and J ends, which lost 0 bases and 5 bases, there was a span of 10 bases. Germline V lookup: CDR1 MNHEY, CDR2 SVGAGI. The CDR3 reads CASSYSSRDETQYF. The DNA of the CDR3 is TGTGCCAGCAGTTACTCGAGCAGGGACGAGACCCAGTACTTC.

The chain recombines TRBV27 with TRBJ2-7; 9 bases align to TRBD1. Looked up from germline, CDR1 is MNHEY and CDR2 is SMNVEV (reference sequence). This CDR3 is 15 amino acids long. V trimming: 3 bases; J trimming: 3 bases; junction bases outside the gene matches: 6. CDR3 bases: TGTGCCAGCAGTTTTTGGGACAGGGTGAACTACGAGCAGTACTTC. Residues: CASSFWDRVNYEQYF.

The gene calls are TRBV6-5 and TRBJ2-1; no clear D. V gave up 4 bases and J gave up 0 bases, with 10 bases separating them. Germline CDR1 MNHEY, CDR2 SVGAGI. The CDR3 is 15 residues long. The CDR3 here is CASSLLLSSYNEQFF. CDR3 DNA: TGTGCCAGCAGTTTGCTCCTGAGCTCCTACAATGAGCAGTTCTTC.

This chain connects TRBV5-1 to TRBJ2-7, with TRBD2 matching 7 bases. The CDR3 contains 17 residues. In germline, CDR1 is SGHRS, CDR2 YFSETQ. CDR3 in amino acids: CGERAGSLAGVSYEQYF. DNA of the CDR3: TGCGGCGAGCGCGCAGGGAGTCTTGCGGGAGTCTCCTACGAGCAGTACTTC.

The gene calls are TRBV5-1 and TRBJ1-6; 10 positions match TRBD1. The CDR3 sequence is 16 residues long. V lost 1 base, J lost 7 bases, and 5 bases stayed unmatched. Germline CDR1 reads SGHRS; CDR2 reads YFSETQ. CDR3 loop: CASSLRQGAVNSPLHF. In DNA form, the CDR3 reads TGCGCCAGCAGCTTGCGACAGGGGGCGGTGAATTCACCCCTCCACTTT.

This clone was observed a handful of times. The chain couples TRBV11-3 to TRBJ2-7, with D possibly being TRBD2 (6 bases). In germline, CDR1 is SGHNT, CDR2 YENEEA. CDR3 length equals 12 residues. Trimming left V 7 bases short and J 7 bases short, with 14 bases between. The CDR3, as DNA: TGTGCCAGCACCCGACTAGGAGAGGAGCAGTACTTC. Translation gives CASTRLGEEQYF.

The chain combines TRBV30 with TRBJ2-1; maybe TRBD1 (5 bases). The CDR3 covers 13 residues. Germline CDR1 and CDR2: GTSNPN and SVGIG (reference sequence). The V and J ends lost 0 bases and 5 bases respectively, with 8 bases between them. CDR3 loop: CAWSVDMHNEQFF. The CDR3, as DNA: TGTGCCTGGAGTGTGGACATGCACAATGAGCAGTTCTTC. The whole variable domain, remainder taken from reference TRBV30 and TRBJ2-1, is SQTIHQWPATLVQPVGSPLSLECTVEGTSNPNLYWYRQAAGRGLQLLFYSVGIGQISSEVPQNLSASRPQDRQFILSSKKLLLSDSGFYLCAWSVDMHNEQFFGPGTRLTVL.

There are a few counts of this clone. V usage is TRBV27 and J usage is TRBJ2-2; TRBD2 agrees at 7 bases. The CDR3 contains 14 residues. CDR1 and CDR2 from the germline V gene are MNHEY and SMNVEV (reference sequence). V gave up 6 bases and J gave up 1 base; unmatched junction bases: 2. The DNA of the CDR3 is TGTGCCAGCAGGAGCGGGGTGAACACCGGGGAGCTGTTTTTT. This codes for CASRSGVNTGELFF.

The chain is built from TRBV29-1 and TRBJ2-5, with 9 bases that match TRBD2. This CDR3 has 14 amino acids. Germline CDR1 is SQVTM and CDR2 is ANQGSEA. The CDR3 sequence is CRIGGGGDQETQYF. DNA for the CDR3: TGCAGGATTGGCGGCGGGGGGGACCAAGAGACCCAGTACTTC.